This passage covers 17 T cell receptor beta chains from one sample sequenced in a study of T-cell memory formation after mild COVID-19. MiXCR, applied by TCRdb to the 5' RACE reads, yields one record per CDR3 protein. The sample contains approximately 300,000 distinct CDR3 sequences, about 15% of which appear only once. The sequenced material came from PBMCs or a T cell subset sorted from them (not recorded which). These receptor sequences come from a man aged 18 to 29 who had mild COVID-19 (a few samples of this study predate the infection). Cell type and time point are not known.

This clonotype was picked up many times. This chain joins TRBV28 and TRBJ1-2, with 7 bases that match TRBD1. The CDR3 extends over 13 amino acids. The trim removed 4 bases at V and 4 bases at J, leaving 3 bases unmatched. Germline V gives CDR1 MDHEN, CDR2 SYDVKM. CDR3: CASSSKGAYGYTF. CDR3 nucleotide sequence: TGTGCCAGCAGTTCAAAGGGGGCCTATGGCTACACCTTC.

This clonotype has more than one count but fewer than ten. V gene TRBV12-3 or TRBV12-4 combines with J gene TRBJ2-3; D gene ambiguous. The CDR3 is 11 amino acids. The V and J ends lost 6 bases and 14 bases respectively, with 15 bases between them. CDR3 bases: TGTGCCAGCAGGAGCCGGGCCTCGTCGTATTTT. It codes for CASRSRASSYF.

This clonotype was seen only a few times. The junction shows a germline mismatch at one end, possibly a read error. The gene calls are TRBV14 and TRBJ2-5, with D maybe TRBD2 (5 bases). This CDR3 is built from 13 residues. Looked up from germline, CDR1 is SGHDN and CDR2 is FVKESK. CDR3 sequence reads: CASSHDYQGTQYF. The CDR3 DNA reads TGTGCCAGCAGCCATGACTACCAAGGGACCCAGTACTTC. Full variable domain (remainder filled in from reference TRBV14 and TRBJ2-5): EAGVTQFPSHSVIEKGQTVTLRCDPISGHDNLYWYRRVMGKEIKFLLHFVKESKQDESGMPNNRFLAERTGGTYSTLKVQPAELEDSGVYFCASSHDYQGTQYFGPGTRLLVL.

The table lists this clonotype with a few counts. V is TRBV30 and J is TRBJ1-2; unclear D gene. Trimming took 1 base from V and 6 from J, leaving 12 bases between them. This CDR3 contains 13 residues. Germline V lookup: CDR1 GTSNPN, CDR2 SVGIG (reference sequence). This chain's CDR3 is CAWSGIRRNGYTF. CDR3 DNA: TGTGCCTGGAGTGGGATCAGGAGAAATGGCTACACCTTC. Based on the CDR3 plus reference TRBV30 and TRBJ1-2, the full variable domain is SQTIHQWPATLVQPVGSPLSLECTVEGTSNPNLYWYRQAAGRGLQLLFYSVGIGQISSEVPQNLSASRPQDRQFILSSKKLLLSDSGFYLCAWSGIRRNGYTFGSGTRLTVV.

The chain employs TRBV11-2 and TRBJ2-3; D may correspond to TRBD1 or TRBD2 (5 bases each). Germline V CDR1 and CDR2: SGHAT, FQNNGV. The CDR3 is 14 residues long. Deletions cut 5 bases from V and 8 bases from J, with 17 bases between. As DNA, the CDR3 is TGTGCCAGCAGCACAGCCGGGACCTTTTCTACGCAGTATTTT. Translated: CASSTAGTFSTQYF. Full variable domain (missing parts from reference TRBV11-2 and TRBJ2-3): EAGVAQSPRYKIIEKRQSVAFWCNPISGHATLYWYQQILGQGPKLLIQFQNNGVVDDSQLPKDRFSAERLKGVDSTLKIQPAKLEDSAVYLCASSTAGTFSTQYFGPGTRLTVL.

The V call is TRBV18, the J call TRBJ1-2; D possibly corresponds to TRBD1 (5 bases). Germline CDR1 KGHSH, CDR2 LQKENI. Trimming cost V 3 bases and J 4 bases, with 15 bases left between them. The CDR3 extends over 15 amino acids. CDR3 amino acids: CASSPGEGPTYGYTF. Here the CDR3 DNA reads TGTGCCAGCTCACCGGGGGAGGGCCCTACCTATGGCTACACCTTC.

The V gene is TRBV12-3 or TRBV12-4, the J gene TRBJ2-1; maybe TRBD1 (6 bases). V gave up 2 bases and J gave up 5 bases, with 10 bases separating them. This CDR3 spans 14 amino acids. The CDR3 spells CASSLTTGNNEQFF. Written as DNA, the CDR3 is TGTGCCAGCAGTTTAACCACAGGGAACAATGAGCAGTTCTTC.

This chain links TRBV4-1 with TRBJ2-5, with TRBD1 identical over 7 bases. This CDR3 comprises 16 residues. Germline V gene sequence: CDR1 MGHRA, CDR2 YSYEKL. V was clipped by 1 base and J by 2 bases; unmatched bases: 7. The CDR3 loop reads CASSQGLTDRQETQYF. DNA of the CDR3: TGCGCCAGCAGCCAAGGCCTTACGGACAGGCAAGAGACCCAGTACTTC.

This clonotype was observed a few times. V gene TRBV29-1 combines with J gene TRBJ1-1; D is uncertain. Deletions cut 6 bases from V and 1 base from J, with 12 bases between. Germline V gene sequence: CDR1 SQVTM, CDR2 ANQGSEA. The CDR3 spans 13 residues. The CDR3 region has the DNA TGCAGCGTAAGAAGGGATCCGAACACTGAAGCTTTCTTT. This translates into CSVRRDPNTEAFF. Supplemented by reference TRBV29-1 and TRBJ1-1, the full variable domain reads SAVISQKPSRDICQRGTSLTIQCQVDSQVTMMFWYRQQPGQSLTLIATANQGSEATYESGFVIDKFPISRPNLTFSTLTVSNMSPEDSSIYLCSVRRDPNTEAFFGQGTRLTVV.

This clonotype was found a few times. The chain couples TRBV6-5 to TRBJ2-7; D unresolved. From germline, CDR1 is MNHEY and CDR2 SVGAGI. V dropped 2 bases and J dropped 2 bases, with 7 bases sitting between them. The CDR3 length is 13 residues. The DNA of the CDR3 is TGTGCCAGCAGTTACGGGCCGACCTACGAGCAGTACGTC. Its protein product is CASSYGPTYEQYV.

This clonotype was seen a handful of times. J is TRBJ1-1 and V is TRBV2; 7 bases match TRBD1. CDR3 size: 14 residues. CDR1 is SNHLY and CDR2 is FYNNEI in the germline V gene. V lost 2 bases, J lost 4 bases, and 4 bases stayed unmatched. CDR3 nucleotide sequence: TGTGCCAGCAGTGAATCTCAGGGGGGCACTGAAGCTTTCTTT. Translation: CASSESQGGTEAFF.

Ten or more counts support this clonotype. The gene calls are TRBV7-9 and TRBJ2-2, with no clear D. Germline V gene lookup returns CDR1 SEHNR and CDR2 FQNEAQ (reference sequence). Trimming shortened V by 0 bases and J by 7 bases, and 9 bases separated the two germline ends. This CDR3 is 14 amino acids long. In DNA, the CDR3 is TGTGCCAGCAGCTTAGCGCTGGGGAACGGGGAGCTGTTTTTT. Translated: CASSLALGNGELFF.

The V gene is TRBV4-3, the J gene TRBJ2-1, with no clear D. The CDR3 has 18 residues. V lost 0 bases, J lost 10 bases, and 25 bases lay in between. Per the germline V gene, CDR1 is LGHNA and CDR2 is YSLEER. The CDR3 loop reads CASSQEWLVYVPHREQFF. CDR3 coding DNA: TGCGCCAGCAGCCAAGAATGGCTGGTTTATGTCCCCCACAGAGAGCAGTTCTTC.

A few counts support this clonotype. V usage is TRBV5-8 and J usage is TRBJ2-7; no reliable D call. CDR1 and CDR2 (germline): SGHTS, YDEGEE. CDR3 length equals 10 residues. The V and J ends lost 7 bases and 3 bases respectively, with 5 bases between them. This chain's CDR3 is CASRLYEQYF. CDR3 sequence (DNA): TGTGCCAGCCGACTCTACGAGCAGTACTTC.

This clonotype was counted only a few times. This sequence joins TRBV12-3 or TRBV12-4 and TRBJ2-7; 8 bases are a match to TRBD1. The trim removed 2 bases at V and 3 bases at J, leaving 9 bases unmatched. The CDR3 spans 16 residues. This CDR3 is CASSLYRGDPIYEQYF. CDR3 coding DNA: TGTGCCAGCAGTTTATACAGGGGGGACCCCATCTACGAGCAGTACTTC.

The count of this clonotype is one. The chain combines TRBV20-1 with TRBJ2-3; 12 nucleotides line up with TRBD2. Trimming took 1 base from V and 6 from J; bases not matched to a gene: 5. Germline lookup yields CDR1 DFQATT and CDR2 SNEGSKA (reference sequence). CDR3 length: 15 amino acids. CDR3 in DNA: TGCAGTGCTAGAGGGACTAGCGGGGATTTTGATACGCAGTATTTT. Protein product: CSARGTSGDFDTQYF.

This clonotype has only one observation. V is TRBV20-1 and J is TRBJ2-7, with 8 bases fitting TRBD1. CDR3 length: 13 amino acids. Germline V gene data show CDR1 as DFQATT and CDR2 as SNEGSKA (reference sequence). The V and J ends lost 6 bases and 2 bases, in that order; junction bases with no gene match: 6. As DNA, the CDR3 is TGCAGTGCAATGAGGACAGGGACCTACGAGCAGTACTTC. Protein: CSAMRTGTYEQYF.